The TCR beta chain under discussion was sequenced for a study of blood T cell repertoires in COVID-19. Study-wide background: Some COVID-19 samples were acute and others convalescent; all came from the United States, Italy and Spain.

A word on this clone: One end of the junction varies from germline; a read error may be responsible.

Germline V CDR1 and CDR2: SGHTA, FQGNSA. The CDR3 sequence is 12 residues long. Clones were read by immunoSEQ multiplex PCR, and TCRdb kept only the in-frame ones, dropping some. The table lists approximately 280,000 clones, 84% of them singletons. This TCR was sampled from a human donor with COVID-19, enrolled during active disease. The donor label of this sample is uncertain. Specimen: peripheral blood. This chain joins TRBV7-2 and TRBJ2-7, with D possibly matching TRBD2 (6 bases). Here the CDR3 reads CASSLIGGKGFF. The DNA for the CDR3 is TGTGCCAGCAGCTTAATAGGAGGGAAAGGGTTCTTC. Full variable domain (missing parts from reference TRBV7-2 and TRBJ2-7): GAGVSQSPSNKVTEKGKDVELRCDPISGHTALYWYRQSLGQGLEFLIYFQGNSAPDKSGLPSDRFSAERTGGSVSTLTIQRTQQEDSAVYLCASSLIGGKGFFGPGTRLTVT.